This is a list of T cell receptor beta chains from one sample in a study of STAT5B mutations in CD4+ large granular lymphocyte leukemia. Sequencing used immunoSEQ multiplex PCR; TCRdb keeps in-frame clones, though not all of them. The sample comprises more than 7,500 clones, about 79% of which are singletons, and 68% rests with the top ten. The sequencing input was PBMCs. The receptors stem from a man aged 60-69 years with CD4+ T-cell large granular lymphocyte leukemia. Each CDR3 is given with its conserved first and last residue. The D gene is left open where the match is weak. Size is omitted from some rows. Given values are once, few, many or a class for expanded clones.

clone_size j_call v_call d_call cdr3_aa cdr3_nt
- TRBJ2-1 TRBV27 - CASSTYNEQFF TGTGCCAGCAGTACCTACAATGAGCAGTTCTTC
- TRBJ2-7 TRBV5-6 - CASSLLVSGEQYF TGTGCCAGCAGTCTACTAGTATCGGGCGAGCAGTACTTC
- TRBJ2-7 TRBV7-6 - CASSSHQSGSLVKYEQYF TGTGCCAGCAGCTCCCATCAGTCCGGGTCACTAGTAAAATACGAGCAGTACTTC
- TRBJ1-2 TRBV28 - CASSSQGFSNYGYTF TGTGCCAGCAGTTCCCAGGGGTTTAGCAACTATGGCTACACCTTC
- TRBJ2-7 TRBV5-6 - CASSFGPVVEQYF TGTGCCAGCAGCTTCGGACCGGTGGTGGAGCAGTACTTC
- TRBJ2-7 TRBV7-6 - CASSSPNWGRYEQYF TGTGCCAGCAGCTCCCCGAATTGGGGAAGGTACGAGCAGTACTTC
- TRBJ1-2 TRBV7-9 - CASSFGTPYDGYTF TGTGCCAGCAGCTTTGGGACACCCTACGATGGCTACACCTTC
few TRBJ1-1 TRBV28 - CASSSHSGRTEAFF TGTGCCAGCAGTTCACATTCGGGGCGGACTGAAGCTTTCTTT
- TRBJ1-1 TRBV10-2 - CASSFDPTEAFF TGCGCCAGCTCCTTCGACCCGACTGAAGCTTTCTTT
- TRBJ2-7 TRBV4-3 - CASSLRGNPSYEQYF TGCGCCAGCAGCCTTCGCGGCAACCCTTCCTACGAGCAGTACTTC
- TRBJ2-3 TRBV5-1 TRBD2 CASSLRSGSKTDTQYF TGCGCCAGCAGCTTGCGTAGCGGGAGTAAGACAGATACGCAGTATTTT
- TRBJ1-4 TRBV15 - CATARRTNEKLFF TGTGCCACTGCAAGACGGACTAATGAAAAACTGTTTTTT
- TRBJ2-1 TRBV11-1 - CASSLGDSGPTYNEQFF TGTGCCAGCAGCTTAGGGGATAGCGGCCCTACCTACAATGAGCAGTTCTTC
- TRBJ2-1 TRBV29-1 TRBD2 CSVEGTSGVAVEQFF TGCAGCGTTGAAGGGACTAGCGGGGTAGCCGTTGAGCAGTTCTTC
- TRBJ2-1 TRBV2 TRBD2 CASSDSAGGPLDEQFF TGTGCCAGCAGTGATAGCGCGGGAGGGCCTTTGGATGAGCAGTTCTTC
- TRBJ1-3 TRBV28 - CASGLVGNTIYF TGTGCCAGCGGCTTAGTTGGAAACACCATATATTTT
once TRBJ2-5 TRBV19 TRBD2 CASSMRSGRTYLQETQYF TGTGCCAGTAGTATGAGGAGCGGGAGGACCTACCTTCAAGAGACCCAGTACTTC
- TRBJ2-3 TRBV19 TRBD1 CASSMAGGGTDTQYF TGTGCCAGTAGTATGGCAGGGGGCGGCACAGATACGCAGTATTTT
- TRBJ1-1 TRBV7-9 - CASKSGTRSAFF TGTGCCAGCAAGTCCGGAACGAGAAGTGCTTTCTTT
few TRBJ2-7 TRBV28 - CASSTSAAGTYEQYF TGTGCCAGCAGTACCTCAGCGGCAGGCACCTACGAGCAGTACTTC
- TRBJ2-7 TRBV11-1 TRBD1 CASRITGGYEQYF TGTGCCAGCAGAATCACAGGGGGGTACGAGCAGTACTTC
- TRBJ2-1 TRBV29-1 TRBD2 CSATAGERHNEQFF TGCAGCGCCACGGCGGGAGAGCGACACAATGAGCAGTTCTTC
few TRBJ1-1 TRBV18 - CASSPSAVGNTEAFF TGTGCCAGCTCACCCTCTGCAGTCGGGAACACTGAAGCTTTCTTT